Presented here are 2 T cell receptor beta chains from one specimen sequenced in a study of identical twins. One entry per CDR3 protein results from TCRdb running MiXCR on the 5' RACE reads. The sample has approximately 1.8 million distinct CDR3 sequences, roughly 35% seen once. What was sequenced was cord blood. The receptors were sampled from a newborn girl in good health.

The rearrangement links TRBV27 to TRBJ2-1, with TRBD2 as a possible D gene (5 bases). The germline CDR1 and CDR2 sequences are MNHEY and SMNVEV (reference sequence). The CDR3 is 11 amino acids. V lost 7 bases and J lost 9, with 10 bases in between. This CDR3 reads CASTMGSEQFF. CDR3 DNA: TGTGCCAGCACCATGGGGAGTGAGCAGTTCTTC.

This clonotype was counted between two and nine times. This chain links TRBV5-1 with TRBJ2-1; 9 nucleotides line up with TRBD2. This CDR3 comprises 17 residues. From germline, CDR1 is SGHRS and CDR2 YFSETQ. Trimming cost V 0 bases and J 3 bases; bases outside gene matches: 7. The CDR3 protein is CASSLALSGRDYNEQFF. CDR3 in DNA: TGCGCCAGCAGCTTGGCCCTTAGCGGGAGAGACTACAATGAGCAGTTCTTC.